This T cell receptor (beta chain) emerged from a study of T cells in Graves' hyperthyroidism and ophthalmopathy. Study-level points and caveats: Also found in blood were most expanded thyroid clonotypes above 0.001.

The germline V gene has CDR1 ENHRY and CDR2 SYGVKD. The CDR3 sequence is 14 residues long. V shed 6 bases and J 5 bases; nucleotides not matched to a gene: 7. A word on this clonotype: No antigen is known for it.

Ophthalmopathy patients had moderate-to-severe active disease, CAS ≥3, NOSPECS ≥4, and disease duration under 3 months. Every diagnosis used clinical symptoms, serum thyroxine and TRAb, thyroid ultrasound and orbital computed tomography. Amplified regions were TCR beta CDR3 sequences from RNA transcripts. Researchers ran a first-round RT-PCR on the TCR CDR3 using the HTBI primer set. Using its own MiXCR run on the multiplex PCR reads, TCRdb lists one record per CDR3 protein. The top ten clones hold roughly a third of a sample with about 640,000 distinct CDR3 sequences, less than 25% of them seen once.

Sequencing was done on a sample of blood. The chain joins TRBV10-3 to TRBJ2-5; 9 nucleotides align to TRBD2. The receptor comes from a young man with Graves' ophthalmopathy. The CDR3 DNA is TGTGCCATCAGGGGGGTAGCGGGAGTGGAGACCCAGTACTTC. Its protein is CAIRGVAGVETQYF.